A single sample gave rise to the 9 T cell receptor beta chains below, sequenced in a study of blood T cell repertoires in COVID-19. Generated by immunoSEQ multiplex PCR, the TCRdb table keeps only in-frame clones and is missing some. The data show 250,000 to 300,000 clones, with approximately 82% seen just once and 5.7% held by the top ten. Sample: peripheral blood. Receptor source: a man aged 80 or over with acute or convalescent COVID-19.

This chain uses TRBV9 with TRBJ2-2; 7 bases align to TRBD2. With V trimmed by 1 base and J by 6 bases, 0 bases remained unmatched. CDR1 is SGDLS, CDR2 YYNGEE, per germline. The CDR3 extends over 13 amino acids. The CDR3 DNA is TGTGCCAGCAGCGTACGGGGGGCCGGGGAGCTGTTTTTT. Amino acids: CASSVRGAGELFF.

The chain uses TRBV3-1 (or the pseudogene TRBV3-2) and TRBJ1-1, with TRBD1 matching 9 bases. Trimming took 4 bases from V and 6 from J; bases not matched to a gene: 9. CDR1 and CDR2 from the germline V gene are LGHDT and YNNKEL (reference sequence). The CDR3 runs 15 residues. The CDR3 region has the DNA TGTGCCAGCAGCCGAGGCGGACAGGGGACCCCTGAAGCTTTCTTT. Its translation is CASSRGGQGTPEAFF.

This rearrangement joins TRBV7-9 to TRBJ1-5; D is perhaps TRBD1 (6 bases). This CDR3 spans 14 amino acids. Germline V gene sequence: CDR1 SEHNR, CDR2 FQNEAQ (reference sequence). Trimming removed 1 base at V and 8 bases at J, with 12 bases between. CDR3: CASSLGQAQEPQHF. Here the CDR3 DNA reads TGTGCCAGCAGCTTAGGACAGGCCCAAGAGCCCCAGCATTTT.

This chain uses TRBV7-9 with TRBJ2-1; D gene unclear. This CDR3 contains 12 residues. Germline V gene lookup returns CDR1 SEHNR and CDR2 FQNEAQ (reference sequence). V was trimmed by 1 base and J by 8 bases, leaving 6 bases between them. CDR3: CASSLVPDEQFF. The DNA for the CDR3 is TGTGCCAGCAGCTTAGTTCCAGATGAGCAGTTCTTC. Using reference TRBV7-9 and TRBJ2-1 for the parts outside the CDR3, the full variable domain is DTGVSQNPRHKITKRGQNVTFRCDPISEHNRLYWYRQTLGQGPEFLTYFQNEAQLEKSRLLSDRFSAERPKGSFSTLEIQRTEQGDSAMYLCASSLVPDEQFFGPGTRLTVL.

V is TRBV5-1 and J is TRBJ2-3; 10 positions match TRBD2. Trimming removed 4 bases from V and 1 base from J; junction bases left unmatched: 6. This CDR3 has 16 residues. The germline V gene has CDR1 SGHRS and CDR2 YFSETQ. In DNA, the CDR3 is TGCGCCAGCAGCAAACCCGGGACTAGCGGCACAGATACGCAGTATTTT. Protein product: CASSKPGTSGTDTQYF.

This chain uses TRBV30 with TRBJ1-3, with 7 bases that match TRBD1. Germline assignment: CDR1 GTSNPN and CDR2 SVGIG (reference sequence). V was pared by 3 bases and J by 4 bases, with 6 bases of the junction left unmatched. The CDR3 has 14 amino acids. CDR3 region: CAWRLGGDGNTIYF. CDR3 DNA sequence: TGTGCCTGGAGGTTAGGGGGCGACGGAAACACCATATATTTT. Supplemented by reference TRBV30 and TRBJ1-3, the full variable domain reads SQTIHQWPATLVQPVGSPLSLECTVEGTSNPNLYWYRQAAGRGLQLLFYSVGIGQISSEVPQNLSASRPQDRQFILSSKKLLLSDSGFYLCAWRLGGDGNTIYFGEGSWLTVV.

The J gene is TRBJ1-1, the V gene TRBV4-1; D is perhaps TRBD1 (5 bases). CDR3 length: 17 amino acids. Trimming removed 3 bases at V and 2 bases at J, with 19 bases between. Germline V gene lookup returns CDR1 MGHRA and CDR2 YSYEKL. CDR3 region: CASSHGWGTGSNTEAFF. The CDR3 DNA is TGCGCCAGCAGCCACGGTTGGGGCACGGGCAGCAACACTGAAGCTTTCTTT.

V is TRBV6-2 or TRBV6-3 and J is TRBJ2-2; TRBD2 agrees at 13 bases. The germline V gene has CDR1 MNHEY and CDR2 SVGEGT. The CDR3 sequence is 17 residues long. After removal of 4 bases from V and 5 bases from J, the junction contained 7 bases not matched to a gene. Here the CDR3 reads CASSSGLAGPGTGELFF. Written as DNA, the CDR3 is TGTGCCAGCAGTTCGGGACTAGCGGGACCGGGGACCGGGGAGCTGTTTTTT.

The chain carries TRBV3-1 (or the pseudogene TRBV3-2) and TRBJ1-1; 7 bases match TRBD1. Losses at the gene ends were 2 bases for V and 10 bases for J; bases not matched to a gene: 10. The CDR3 runs to 14 residues. Germline V gene lookup returns CDR1 LGHDT and CDR2 YNNKEL (reference sequence). The CDR3 region has the DNA TGTGCCAGCAGCCAACCACTCGAGGGGGCGGGAGCTTTCTTT. It is translated as CASSQPLEGAGAFF.